What follows is one TCR beta chain and its context. The sample originates from a study of cytomegalovirus exposure and HLA in healthy donors. Use of 60 Vbeta and 13 Jbeta primers characterized the PCR. Clones were sequenced by immunoSEQ multiplex PCR, and TCRdb holds only the in-frame ones, with some missing. The data show about 120,000 clones, about 81% seen once. Germline values: CDR1 SQVTM, CDR2 ANQGSEA. V was trimmed by 0 bases and J by 1 base, leaving 6 bases between them. The CDR3 has 13 residues. The receptor was isolated from a woman between 50 and 59 years old in good health and CMV-seropositive. The J gene is TRBJ1-1, the V gene TRBV29-1, with D unclear. The sequencing input was PBMCs. CDR3 nucleotides: TGCAGCGTTGAAGATATCCGGAACACTGAAGCTTTCTTT. This encodes CSVEDIRNTEAFF.